A selection of T cell receptor beta chains follows, all from one sample in a study of T-cell reconstitution after alpha-beta-depleted transplantation in children. TCRdb analysed the PCR reads with MiXCR anew, one entry per CDR3 protein. This sample yields hundreds of thousands of distinct CDR3 sequences, of which roughly an eighth are seen a single time; less than 6.5% belongs to the top ten. This specimen consisted of PBMCs from the stem cell graft donor, obtained from the stem cell graft. The receptors here all came from a human donor who donated a stem cell graft to a child with combined immunodeficiency. CDR3s include the opening cysteine and the closing phenylalanine or tryptophan. The D gene is left open where the match is weak. Clone size is shown for a subset of rows, as once, few, many or a class of expanded clone.

CASSQDAPRTGELFF | TGCGCCAGCAGCCAAGATGCTCCCCGTACCGGGGAGCTGTTTTTT | TRBJ2-2 | TRBV4-1 | . | .
CASSPGGFSYEQYF | TGTGCCAGCAGCCCTGGTGGGTTCTCCTACGAGCAGTACTTC | TRBJ2-7 | TRBV3-1 | . | .
CASSESSGGAGGEQFF | TGCGCCAGCAGTGAAAGTAGCGGGGGGGCAGGAGGTGAGCAGTTCTTC | TRBJ2-1 | TRBV10-2 | TRBD2 | many
CATSDLGQGTQYF | TGTGCCACCAGTGATCTCGGACAGGGCACCCAGTACTTC | TRBJ2-5 | TRBV24-1 | TRBD1 | .
CASSRDFDTGELFF | TGTGCCAGCAGTAGGGACTTTGACACCGGGGAGCTGTTTTTT | TRBJ2-2 | TRBV2 | . | .
CATSREGDRVPNTEAFF | TGTGCCACCAGCAGAGAAGGGGACAGGGTCCCGAACACTGAAGCTTTCTTT | TRBJ1-1 | TRBV15 | TRBD1 | many
CAWSVRGHLYLLEQYF | TGTGCCTGGAGTGTAAGGGGACACCTGTACCTCCTCGAGCAGTACTTC | TRBJ2-7 | TRBV30 | . | once
CASSYSGGQPDEQYF | TGTGCCAGCAGTTACTCGGGGGGACAGCCTGACGAGCAGTACTTC | TRBJ2-7 | TRBV6-2/TRBV6-3 | . | few
CASSYFRTANNEQFF | TGTGCCAGCAGTTACTTTCGGACAGCAAACAATGAGCAGTTCTTC | TRBJ2-1 | TRBV6-2/TRBV6-3 | . | few
CSASGLSNRRYEQYF | TGCAGTGCTAGTGGTCTTAGTAACCGACGGTACGAGCAGTACTTC | TRBJ2-7 | TRBV20-1 | . | few
CSAPGEAVPNEQFF | TGCAGTGCACCCGGTGAGGCGGTTCCCAATGAGCAGTTCTTC | TRBJ2-1 | TRBV20-1 | . | many
CASSAGIRGNTIYF | TGTGCCAGCAGCGCCGGGATCCGCGGAAACACCATATATTTT | TRBJ1-3 | TRBV12-3/TRBV12-4 | . | few
CASSPLAVDQPQHF | TGTGCCAGCAGCCCCCTCGCGGTGGATCAGCCCCAGCATTTT | TRBJ1-5 | TRBV6-1 | . | few
CASRPTGNYGYTF | TGTGCCAGCAGACCGACAGGGAACTATGGCTACACCTTC | TRBJ1-2 | TRBV7-2 | TRBD1 | many
CASSQVTATLNTGELFF | TGCGCCAGCAGCCAAGTTACGGCAACTCTGAACACCGGGGAGCTGTTTTTT | TRBJ2-2 | TRBV4-1 | . | many
CASTPPGLRTDTQYF | TGCGCCAGCACCCCTCCCGGTCTCCGCACAGATACGCAGTATTTT | TRBJ2-3 | TRBV5-1 | . | many
CSVRDQSSYEQYF | TGCAGCGTCCGGGACCAGAGCTCCTACGAGCAGTACTTC | TRBJ2-7 | TRBV29-1 | . | .
CASSLREGPADTGELFF | TGCGCCAGCAGCTTAAGGGAAGGGCCGGCGGACACCGGGGAGCTGTTTTTT | TRBJ2-2 | TRBV5-1 | . | many
CASSELRGLETQYF | TGTGCCAGCAGTGAATTAAGAGGGTTAGAGACCCAGTACTTC | TRBJ2-5 | TRBV25-1 | . | few
CASTSNRGGEQYF | TGTGCCAGCACCAGTAACAGGGGTGGAGAGCAGTACTTC | TRBJ2-7 | TRBV12-3/TRBV12-4 | TRBD1 | few
CASALRLVTDTQYF | TGTGCCAGCGCCCTTAGACTAGTGACAGATACGCAGTATTTT | TRBJ2-3 | TRBV6-2/TRBV6-3 | . | .
CASSQDHSTEAFF | TGTGCCAGCAGCCAAGATCATAGCACTGAAGCTTTCTTT | TRBJ1-1 | TRBV3-1 | . | .
CASSLGGADQRRGEQFF | TGTGCCAGCAGCTTAGGAGGGGCAGACCAGCGCCGGGGGGAGCAGTTCTTC | TRBJ2-1 | TRBV7-9 | . | .
CASSQDPGPSTDTQYF | TGCGCCAGCAGCCAAGACCCTGGGCCGTCCACAGATACGCAGTATTTT | TRBJ2-3 | TRBV4-1 | . | .
CASSERGDGQETQYF | TGCGCCAGCAGCGAAAGAGGGGACGGCCAAGAGACCCAGTACTTC | TRBJ2-5 | TRBV5-1 | . | few
CASSVDGGNEQFF | TGTGCCAGCAGCGTAGACGGGGGCAATGAGCAGTTCTTC | TRBJ2-1 | TRBV9 | . | many
CSATGAVAQYF | TGCAGTGCAACCGGGGCGGTTGCGCAGTATTTT | TRBJ2-3 | TRBV20-1 | . | .
CSVEVGSQFF | TGCAGCGTTGAAGTCGGGTCACAGTTCTTC | TRBJ2-1 | TRBV29-1 | . | many
CASSPTGDLNYGYTF | TGTGCCAGCAGCCCGACCGGGGACCTTAACTATGGCTACACCTTC | TRBJ1-2 | TRBV7-3 | . | many
CSARTQRNIQYF | TGCAGTGCTAGGACCCAGAGGAACATTCAGTACTTC | TRBJ2-4 | TRBV20-1 | . | .
CSASRGTETEAFF | TGCAGTGCTAGTCGGGGGACGGAAACTGAAGCTTTCTTT | TRBJ1-1 | TRBV20-1 | . | few
CASSHAGWGPYNQPQHF | TGTGCCAGCAGCCATGCTGGTTGGGGGCCCTACAATCAGCCCCAGCATTTT | TRBJ1-5 | TRBV4-2 | . | .
CASSRTGDATGELFF | TGTGCCAGCAGTAGGACAGGGGATGCCACCGGGGAGCTGTTTTTT | TRBJ2-2 | TRBV6-1 | TRBD1 | .
CSAKGQENYGYTF | TGCAGTGCTAAGGGACAGGAAAACTATGGCTACACCTTC | TRBJ1-2 | TRBV20-1 | TRBD1 | .
CASSLTGRGDEQYF | TGTGCCAGCAGTTTGACAGGGAGGGGGGACGAGCAGTACTTC | TRBJ2-7 | TRBV12-3/TRBV12-4 | . | many
CASSLVDRLNTEAFF | TGTGCCAGCAGCTTGGTCGACAGACTGAACACTGAAGCTTTCTTT | TRBJ1-1 | TRBV5-6 | . | few
CASSLLSGARDEQFF | TGCGCCAGCAGCTTGTTGAGCGGGGCCAGGGATGAGCAGTTCTTC | TRBJ2-1 | TRBV5-1 | TRBD2 | few
CASNNGKAEQYF | TGTGCCAGCAACAACGGGAAGGCCGAGCAGTACTTC | TRBJ2-7 | TRBV6-2/TRBV6-3 | . | many
CASSLRTSSPLHF | TGTGCCAGCAGCCTAAGAACCTCCTCACCCCTCCACTTT | TRBJ1-6 | TRBV7-2 | . | many
CASYSKQGAHEQYF | TGCGCCAGCTATAGCAAACAGGGGGCCCACGAGCAGTACTTC | TRBJ2-7 | TRBV10-2 | TRBD1 | few
CASSLGLAIDEQFF | TGTGCCAGCAGCTTAGGACTAGCGATTGATGAGCAGTTCTTC | TRBJ2-1 | TRBV7-9 | TRBD2 | many
CASSWTGTSQYF | TGTGCCAGCAGTTGGACCGGGACGTCGCAGTATTTT | TRBJ2-3 | TRBV6-2/TRBV6-3 | . | .
CATSRDLGNIQYF | TGTGCCACCAGCAGAGATCTGGGGAACATTCAGTACTTC | TRBJ2-4 | TRBV15 | . | .
CASSSTTSYTDTQYF | TGTGCCAGCAGTTCGACGACTAGCTACACAGATACGCAGTATTTT | TRBJ2-3 | TRBV27 | TRBD2 | .
CASRSALAYEQYF | TGCGCCAGCAGGAGCGCGCTAGCCTACGAGCAGTACTTC | TRBJ2-7 | TRBV5-1 | . | many
CASRVAPLLAKNIQYF | TGTGCCAGCAGGGTAGCTCCGCTTTTAGCCAAAAACATTCAGTACTTC | TRBJ2-4 | TRBV6-2/TRBV6-3 | . | .
CASSLVEGVRSYNEQFF | TGTGCCAGCAGTTTAGTTGAAGGAGTCCGCTCCTACAATGAGCAGTTCTTC | TRBJ2-1 | TRBV12-3/TRBV12-4 | . | .
CASSHPSRQGARGGNQPQHF | TGCGCCAGCAGCCACCCTAGCCGACAGGGGGCAAGGGGGGGCAATCAGCCCCAGCATTTT | TRBJ1-5 | TRBV5-1 | TRBD1 | .
CASSSSIGASQETQYF | TGTGCCAGCAGTTCCTCTATCGGGGCGAGCCAAGAGACCCAGTACTTC | TRBJ2-5 | TRBV12-3/TRBV12-4 | . | .
CASSQPAGPNTGELFF | TGCGCCAGCAGCCAGCCGGCAGGCCCGAACACCGGGGAGCTGTTTTTT | TRBJ2-2 | TRBV4-3 | . | .
CASSQDRGFGNEQFF | TGCGCCAGCAGCCAAGATCGAGGGTTCGGCAATGAGCAGTTCTTC | TRBJ2-1 | TRBV4-3 | . | many
CASSSQQGWGSTEAFF | TGTGCCAGCAGCTCCCAGCAGGGGTGGGGAAGTACTGAAGCTTTCTTT | TRBJ1-1 | TRBV7-2 | . | few
CSAEGWYTEAFF | TGCAGCGCCGAGGGGTGGTACACTGAAGCTTTCTTT | TRBJ1-1 | TRBV29-1 | . | .
CSANIAGDQPQHF | TGCAGCGCCAACATAGCAGGGGATCAGCCCCAGCATTTT | TRBJ1-5 | TRBV29-1 | . | .
CSVRGFGLADTGELFF | TGCAGCGTTAGGGGTTTTGGACTAGCGGACACCGGGGAGCTGTTTTTT | TRBJ2-2 | TRBV29-1 | TRBD2 | many
CASSQGTGTGTNEQFF | TGCGCCAGCAGCCAAGGCACCGGGACAGGGACTAATGAGCAGTTCTTC | TRBJ2-1 | TRBV4-3 | TRBD1 | many
CASKSAYEQYF | TGTGCCAGCAAAAGTGCTTACGAGCAGTACTTC | TRBJ2-7 | TRBV2 | . | few
CASSAGNTGELFF | TGTGCCAGCAGTGCAGGGAACACCGGGGAGCTGTTTTTT | TRBJ2-2 | TRBV2 | . | many
CASSQDTGTYEQYF | TGCGCCAGCAGCCAAGATACGGGTACCTACGAGCAGTACTTC | TRBJ2-7 | TRBV4-3 | . | .